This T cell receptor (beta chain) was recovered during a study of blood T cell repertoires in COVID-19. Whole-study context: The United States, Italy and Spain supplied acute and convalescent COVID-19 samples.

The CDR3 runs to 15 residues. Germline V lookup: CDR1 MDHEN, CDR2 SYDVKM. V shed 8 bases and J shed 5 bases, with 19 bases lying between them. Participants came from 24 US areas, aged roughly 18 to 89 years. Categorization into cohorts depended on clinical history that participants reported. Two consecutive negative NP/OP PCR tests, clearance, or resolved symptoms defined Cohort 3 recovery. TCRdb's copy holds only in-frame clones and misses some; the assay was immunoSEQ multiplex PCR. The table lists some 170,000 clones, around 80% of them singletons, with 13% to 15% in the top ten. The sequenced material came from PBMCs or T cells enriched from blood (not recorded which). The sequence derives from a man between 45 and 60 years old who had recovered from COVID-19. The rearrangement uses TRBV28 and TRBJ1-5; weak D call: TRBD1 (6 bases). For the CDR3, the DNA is TGTGCCAGCCGACCGGGGGCCGGGGGGCATCAGCCCCAGCATTTT. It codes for CASRPGAGGHQPQHF.